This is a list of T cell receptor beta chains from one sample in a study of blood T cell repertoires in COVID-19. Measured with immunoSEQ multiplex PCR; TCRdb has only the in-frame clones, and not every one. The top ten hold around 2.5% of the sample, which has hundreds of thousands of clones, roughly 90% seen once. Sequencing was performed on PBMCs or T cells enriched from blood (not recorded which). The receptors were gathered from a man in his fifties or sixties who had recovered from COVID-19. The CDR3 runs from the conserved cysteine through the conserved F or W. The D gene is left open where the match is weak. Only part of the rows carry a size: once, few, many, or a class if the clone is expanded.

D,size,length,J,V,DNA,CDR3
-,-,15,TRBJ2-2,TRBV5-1,TGCGCCAGCAGCTCCCAAGCTCTGAACACCGGGGAGCTGTTTTTT,CASSSQALNTGELFF
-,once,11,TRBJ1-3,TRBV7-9,TGTGCCAGCAGCTCCCGCTTGGAGTGGAATTTT,CASSSRLEWNF
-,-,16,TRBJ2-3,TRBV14,TGTGCCAGCAGCCCCCCCCCAGGGCCCCCCTGGGATACGCAGTATTTT,CASSPPPGPPWDTQYF
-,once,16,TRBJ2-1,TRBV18,TGTGCCAGCTCACCGAGATTAGCGGAGAGTTACAATGAGCAGTTCTTC,CASSPRLAESYNEQFF
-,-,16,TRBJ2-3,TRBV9,TGTGCCAGCAGCGTAGGCGTGGGGACTAGCACAGATACGCAGTATTTT,CASSVGVGTSTDTQYF
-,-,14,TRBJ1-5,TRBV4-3,TGCGCCAGCAGCCAAGACGTACGGACACAGCCCCAGCATTTT,CASSQDVRTQPQHF
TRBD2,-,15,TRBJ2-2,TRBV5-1,TGCGCCAGCAGCTTGGATGCGGGAGCGGGCGGGGAGCTGTTTTTT,CASSLDAGAGGELFF
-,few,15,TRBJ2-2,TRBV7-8,TGTGCCAGCAGCTTAAAGAGTCCGGGCACCGGGGAGCTGTTTTTT,CASSLKSPGTGELFF
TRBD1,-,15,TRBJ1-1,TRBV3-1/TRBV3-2,TGTGCCAGCAGCCAAGGATATAGGGGGCGGACTGAAGCTTTCTTT,CASSQGYRGRTEAFF
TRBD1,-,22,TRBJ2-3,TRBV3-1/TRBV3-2,TGTGCCAGCAGCCAGGGCCTCTTGACAGGGAAAATCACAGTTTATAACACAGATACGCAGTATTTT,CASSQGLLTGKITVYNTDTQYF
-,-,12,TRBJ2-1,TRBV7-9,TGTGCCAGCAGCTTAATAATCAATGAGCAGTTCTTC,CASSLIINEQFF
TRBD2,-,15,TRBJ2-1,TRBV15,TGTGCCACCAGCGAGGAGACTAGCGGGGTGAATGAGCAGTTCTTC,CATSEETSGVNEQFF
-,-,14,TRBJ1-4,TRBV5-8,TGTGCCAGCAGCTCCGGACTGCCGGGAGAAAAACTGTTTTTT,CASSSGLPGEKLFF
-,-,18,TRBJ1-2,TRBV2,TGTGCCAGCAGTGAACGTTCTTATTTCGGGACTTCTAACTATGGCTACACCTTC,CASSERSYFGTSNYGYTF
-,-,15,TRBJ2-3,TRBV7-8,TGTGCCAGCAGCTTGCGAGGGTCATCCACAGATACGCAGTATTTT,CASSLRGSSTDTQYF
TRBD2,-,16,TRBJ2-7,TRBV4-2,TGTGCCAGCAGCCGAGGACTAGCGGGACCCTCCTACGAGCAGTACTTC,CASSRGLAGPSYEQYF
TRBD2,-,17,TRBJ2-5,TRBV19,TGTGCCAGTAGTATCCCCCCAGGACTAGCGGGAGTCGAGACCCAGTACTTC,CASSIPPGLAGVETQYF
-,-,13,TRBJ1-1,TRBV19,TGTGCCAGTAGACCCAGGGGATCAAGGGGAGCTTTCTTT,CASRPRGSRGAFF
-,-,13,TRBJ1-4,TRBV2,TGTGCCAGCAGTGATTCGGGTTTAGGAAAACTGTTTTTT,CASSDSGLGKLFF
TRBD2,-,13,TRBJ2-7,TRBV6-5,TGTGCCAGCGGGACTAGCGGGTCCTACGAGCAGTACTTC,CASGTSGSYEQYF
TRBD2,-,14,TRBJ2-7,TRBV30,TGTGCCGCAAAATGGACTAGCGGGGAGTTACCGCAGTACTTC,CAAKWTSGELPQYF
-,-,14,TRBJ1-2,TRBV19,TGTGCCAGTAGTATGAACAGGGAAAGCTATGGCTACACCTTC,CASSMNRESYGYTF
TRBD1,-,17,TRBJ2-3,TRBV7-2,TGTGCCAGCAGCTTATTAACGGCGGACAGGGCCCCAGATACGCAGTATTTT,CASSLLTADRAPDTQYF
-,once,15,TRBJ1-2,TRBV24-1,TGTGCCACCAGTGATTTTACCTACAGGTACTATGGCTACACCTTC,CATSDFTYRYYGYTF
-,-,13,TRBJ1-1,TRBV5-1,TGCGCCAGCAGCTTGGGGACGGGAACTGAAGCTTTCTTT,CASSLGTGTEAFF
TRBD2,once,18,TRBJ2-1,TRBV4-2,TGTGCCAGCAGCCAAGTTATGAGACTAGCGGGAGGGGCCCATGAGCAGTTCTTC,CASSQVMRLAGGAHEQFF
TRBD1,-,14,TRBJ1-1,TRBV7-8,TGTGCCAGCAGCTCAGACAGGGGGCGTACTGAAGCTTTCTTT,CASSSDRGRTEAFF
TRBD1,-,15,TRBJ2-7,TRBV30,TGTGCCTGGAACGACAGGGGGAGACCTACGAAGGGGCAGTACTTC,CAWNDRGRPTKGQYF
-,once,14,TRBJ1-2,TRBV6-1,TGTGCCAGCAGTGAAGCGGCGTGGGCCAATGGCTACACCTTC,CASSEAAWANGYTF
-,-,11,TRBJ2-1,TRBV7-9,TGTGCCAGCAGCTACTCCTATGAGCAGTTCTTC,CASSYSYEQFF
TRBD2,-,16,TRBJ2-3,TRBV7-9,TGTGCCAGCAGCACGCGGACTAGCGGGACTACAGATACGCAGTATTTT,CASSTRTSGTTDTQYF
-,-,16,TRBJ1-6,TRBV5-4,TGTGCCAGCAGCTTGCCAGGGAACTCCTATAATTCACCCCTCCACTTT,CASSLPGNSYNSPLHF
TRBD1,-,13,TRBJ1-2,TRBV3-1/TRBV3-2,TGTGCCAGCAGCCACCGGACAGGGAATGGCTACACCTTC,CASSHRTGNGYTF
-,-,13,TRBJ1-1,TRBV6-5,TGTGCCACGAGAGGGTTTGATAGCACTGAAGCTTTCTTT,CATRGFDSTEAFF
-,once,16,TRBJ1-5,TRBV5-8,TGTGCCAGCAGCTTGGAGGGCGGGAGGTTCAATCAGCCCCAGCATTTT,CASSLEGGRFNQPQHF
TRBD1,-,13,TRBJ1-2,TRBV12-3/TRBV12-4,TGTGCCAGCAGATCCGACAGGGTAGGCGGCTACACCTTC,CASRSDRVGGYTF